This T cell receptor beta chain came from a study of PD-1 blockade in classical Hodgkin lymphoma. Study-wide results and limits: Baseline TCR diversity was reportedly lower in newly diagnosed patients than healthy donors. Sources of repertoire differences remain undefined, possibly disease activity or prior therapy.

Sample time point: newly diagnosed, previously untreated cHL patient sample. Using magnetic negative selection, the CD4+ T cells were separated out of thawed PBMCs. Comparison PBMCs came from previously untreated, newly diagnosed classical Hodgkin lymphoma patients. Trimming removed 6 bases from V and 8 bases from J, with 13 bases in between. Germline V gives CDR1 SGHTA, CDR2 FQGNSA. The CDR3 runs to 12 residues. Assay: immunoSEQ multiplex PCR; the TCRdb copy retains only in-frame clones and omits some. The repertoire includes approximately 35,000 clones, around 89% of them detected once, and less than 0.25% sits in the top ten. Notes on this clone: Its antigen is not identified.

The genes are TRBV7-2 and TRBJ1-2; perhaps TRBD1 as D (6 bases). The sequencing sample was made of CD4+ T cells from blood. This receptor was taken from a human donor with classical Hodgkin lymphoma. The CDR3 nucleotides read TGTGCCAGCAGTCCAGGGGTCGGAGGCTACACCTTC. This sequence encodes CASSPGVGGYTF.